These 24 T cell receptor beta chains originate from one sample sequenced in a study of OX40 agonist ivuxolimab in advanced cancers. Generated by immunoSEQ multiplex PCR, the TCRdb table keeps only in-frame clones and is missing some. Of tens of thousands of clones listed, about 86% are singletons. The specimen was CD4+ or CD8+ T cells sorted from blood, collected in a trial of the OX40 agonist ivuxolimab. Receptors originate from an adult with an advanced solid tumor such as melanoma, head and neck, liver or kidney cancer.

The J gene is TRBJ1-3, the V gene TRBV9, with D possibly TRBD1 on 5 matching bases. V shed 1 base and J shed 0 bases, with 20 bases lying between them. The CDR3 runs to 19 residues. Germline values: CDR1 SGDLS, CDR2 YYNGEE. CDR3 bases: TGTGCCAGCAGCGTAACTCGGGACCGACCTCCCCCCTCTGGAAACACCATATATTTT. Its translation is CASSVTRDRPPPSGNTIYF.

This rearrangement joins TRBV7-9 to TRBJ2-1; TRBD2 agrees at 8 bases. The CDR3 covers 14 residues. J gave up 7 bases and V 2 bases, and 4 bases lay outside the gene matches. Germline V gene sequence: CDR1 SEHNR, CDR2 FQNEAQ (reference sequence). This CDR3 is CASSLSAGVNEQFF. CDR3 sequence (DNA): TGTGCCAGCAGCTTATCAGCGGGAGTAAATGAGCAGTTCTTC.

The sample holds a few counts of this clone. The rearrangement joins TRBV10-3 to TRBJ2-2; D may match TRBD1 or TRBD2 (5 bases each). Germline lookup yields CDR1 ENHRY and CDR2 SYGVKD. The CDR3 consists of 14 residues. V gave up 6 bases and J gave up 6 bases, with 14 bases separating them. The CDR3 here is CAIRRGPLAGELFF. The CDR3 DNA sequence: TGTGCCATCAGGAGGGGCCCCTTGGCCGGGGAGCTGTTTTTT.

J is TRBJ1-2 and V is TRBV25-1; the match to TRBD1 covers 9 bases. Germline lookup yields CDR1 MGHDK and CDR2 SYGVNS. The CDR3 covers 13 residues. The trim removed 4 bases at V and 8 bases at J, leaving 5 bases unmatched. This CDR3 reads CASSAGQGIGYTF. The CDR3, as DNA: TGTGCCAGCAGTGCGGGACAGGGTATCGGCTACACCTTC.

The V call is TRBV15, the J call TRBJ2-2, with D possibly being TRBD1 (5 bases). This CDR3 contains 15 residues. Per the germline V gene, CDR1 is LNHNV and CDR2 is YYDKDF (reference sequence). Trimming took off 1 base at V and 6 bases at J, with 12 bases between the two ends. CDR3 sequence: CATSRVGLKAGELFF. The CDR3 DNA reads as TGTGCCACCAGCAGAGTGGGGCTGAAAGCCGGGGAGCTGTTTTTT.

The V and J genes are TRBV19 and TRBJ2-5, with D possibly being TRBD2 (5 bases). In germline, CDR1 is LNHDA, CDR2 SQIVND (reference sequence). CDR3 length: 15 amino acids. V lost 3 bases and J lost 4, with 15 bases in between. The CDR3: CASSISGWAGETQYF. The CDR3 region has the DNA TGTGCCAGTAGTATCTCGGGGTGGGCGGGAGAGACCCAGTACTTC.

CDR3 in amino acids: CASSLFTGHYEQYF. CDR3 sequence (DNA): TGTGCCAGCAGCTTATTTACAGGGCATTACGAGCAGTACTTC. The rearrangement uses TRBV7-6 and TRBJ2-7, with D perhaps matching TRBD1 (6 bases). CDR3 length: 14 residues. CDR1 is SGHVS and CDR2 is FNYEAQ in the germline V gene. The ends were cut back, 2 bases at V and 4 bases at J, with 12 bases in the middle.

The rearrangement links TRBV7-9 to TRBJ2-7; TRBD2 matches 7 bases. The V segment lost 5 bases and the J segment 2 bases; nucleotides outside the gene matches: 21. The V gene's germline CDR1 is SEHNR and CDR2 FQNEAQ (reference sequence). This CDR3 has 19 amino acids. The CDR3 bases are TGTGCCAGCAGCCCCCCACCTGGGGGGGAGCCCCCTTCTACCTACGAGCAGTACTTC. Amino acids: CASSPPPGGEPPSTYEQYF.

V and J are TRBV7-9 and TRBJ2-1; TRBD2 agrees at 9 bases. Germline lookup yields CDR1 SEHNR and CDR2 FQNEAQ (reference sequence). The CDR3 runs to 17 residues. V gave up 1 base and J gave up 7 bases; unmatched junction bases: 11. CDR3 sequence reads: CASSLEEPRAGGNEQFF. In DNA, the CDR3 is TGTGCCAGCAGCTTAGAGGAACCGAGGGCGGGAGGGAATGAGCAGTTCTTC.

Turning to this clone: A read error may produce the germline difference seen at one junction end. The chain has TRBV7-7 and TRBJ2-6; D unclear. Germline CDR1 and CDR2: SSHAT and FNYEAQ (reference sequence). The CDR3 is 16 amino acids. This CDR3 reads CASSQDLGSGANVLTF. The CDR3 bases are TGCGCCAGCAGCCAAGATCTGGGCTCTGGGGCCAACGTCCTGACTTTC.

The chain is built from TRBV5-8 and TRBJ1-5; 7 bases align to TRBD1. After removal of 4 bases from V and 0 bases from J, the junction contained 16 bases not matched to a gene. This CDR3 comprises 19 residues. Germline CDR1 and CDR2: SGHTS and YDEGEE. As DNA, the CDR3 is TGTGCCAGCAGCCCCAATATCCGGGACAGATATTATAGCAATCAGCCCCAGCATTTT. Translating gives CASSPNIRDRYYSNQPQHF.

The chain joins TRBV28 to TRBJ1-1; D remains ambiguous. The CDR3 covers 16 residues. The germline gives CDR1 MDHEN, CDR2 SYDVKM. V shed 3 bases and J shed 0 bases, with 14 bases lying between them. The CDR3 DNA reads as TGTGCCAGCAGTTTTCTTCTGACGTGGATGAACACTGAAGCTTTCTTT. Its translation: CASSFLLTWMNTEAFF.

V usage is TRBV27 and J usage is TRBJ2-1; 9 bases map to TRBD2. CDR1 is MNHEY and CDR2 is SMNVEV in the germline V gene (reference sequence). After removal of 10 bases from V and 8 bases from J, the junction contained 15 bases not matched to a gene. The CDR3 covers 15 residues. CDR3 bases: TGTGCCACCCAACGTTTGGGCGGGAGGGAGGATGAGCAGTTCTTC. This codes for CATQRLGGREDEQFF.

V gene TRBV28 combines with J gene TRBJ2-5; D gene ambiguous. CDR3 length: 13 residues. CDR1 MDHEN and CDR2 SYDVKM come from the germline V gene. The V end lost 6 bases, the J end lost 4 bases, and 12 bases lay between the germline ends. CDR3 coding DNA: TGTGCCAGCAGCCTAGGGTATGGAGAGACCCAGTACTTC. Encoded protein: CASSLGYGETQYF. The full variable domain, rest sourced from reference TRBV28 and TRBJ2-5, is DVKVTQSSRYLVKRTGEKVFLECVQDMDHENMFWYRQDPGLGLRLIYFSYDVKMKEKGDIPEGYSVSREKKERFSLILESASTNQTSMYLCASSLGYGETQYFGPGTRLLVL.

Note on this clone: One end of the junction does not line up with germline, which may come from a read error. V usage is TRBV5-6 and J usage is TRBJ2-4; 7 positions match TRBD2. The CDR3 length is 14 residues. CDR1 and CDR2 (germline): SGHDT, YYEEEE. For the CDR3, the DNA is TGTGCCAGCAGCTTGGCCCTCGCTAGCGGTCCGAGGAACTTC. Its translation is CASSLALASGPRNF.

CDR3 coding DNA: TGTGCCAGCAGCTTCAGGTCTGGGAACAATCAGCCCCAGCATTTT. Translating gives CASSFRSGNNQPQHF. The V gene is TRBV5-8, the J gene TRBJ1-5; D remains ambiguous. V was clipped by 2 bases and J by 3 bases, with 12 bases between them. Germline lookup yields CDR1 SGHTS and CDR2 YDEGEE. The CDR3 totals 15 residues.

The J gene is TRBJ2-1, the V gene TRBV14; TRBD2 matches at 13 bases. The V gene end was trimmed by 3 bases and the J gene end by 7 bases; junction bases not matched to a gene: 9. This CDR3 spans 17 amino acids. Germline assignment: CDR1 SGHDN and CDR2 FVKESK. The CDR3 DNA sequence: TGTGCCAGCAGCCATCGGGGGGGACTAGCGGGAAGAAATGAGCAGTTCTTC. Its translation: CASSHRGGLAGRNEQFF.

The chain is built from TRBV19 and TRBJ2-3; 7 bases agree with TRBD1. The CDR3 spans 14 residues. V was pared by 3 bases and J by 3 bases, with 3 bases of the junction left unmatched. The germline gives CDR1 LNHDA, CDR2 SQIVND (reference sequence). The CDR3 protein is CASSIDRATDTQYF. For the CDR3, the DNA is TGTGCCAGTAGTATCGACAGGGCAACAGATACGCAGTATTTT. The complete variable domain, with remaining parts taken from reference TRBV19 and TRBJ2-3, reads DGGITQSPKYLFRKEGQNVTLSCEQNLNHDAMYWYRQDPGQGLRLIYYSQIVNDFQKGDIAEGYSVSREKKESFPLTVTSAQKNPTAFYLCASSIDRATDTQYFGPGTRLTVL.

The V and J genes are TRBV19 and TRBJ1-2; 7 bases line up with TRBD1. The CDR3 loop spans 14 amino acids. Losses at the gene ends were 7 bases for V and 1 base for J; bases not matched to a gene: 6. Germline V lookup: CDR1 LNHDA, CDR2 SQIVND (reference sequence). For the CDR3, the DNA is TGTGCCAGTATATCCGGGGACAGTAACTATGGCTACACCTTC. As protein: CASISGDSNYGYTF.

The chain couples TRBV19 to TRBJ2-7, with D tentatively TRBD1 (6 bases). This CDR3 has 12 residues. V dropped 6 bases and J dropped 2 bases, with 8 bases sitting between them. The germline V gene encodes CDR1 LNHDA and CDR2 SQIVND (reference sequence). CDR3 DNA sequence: TGTGCCAGTAGACAGGGCGCCTACGAGCAGTACTTC. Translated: CASRQGAYEQYF.

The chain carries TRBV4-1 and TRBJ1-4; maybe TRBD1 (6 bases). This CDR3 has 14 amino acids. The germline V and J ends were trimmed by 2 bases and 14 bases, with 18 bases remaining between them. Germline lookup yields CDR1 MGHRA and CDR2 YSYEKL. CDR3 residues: CASSQPTGRPSLFF. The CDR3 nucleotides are TGCGCCAGCAGCCAACCCACAGGGCGACCTTCCCTGTTTTTT.

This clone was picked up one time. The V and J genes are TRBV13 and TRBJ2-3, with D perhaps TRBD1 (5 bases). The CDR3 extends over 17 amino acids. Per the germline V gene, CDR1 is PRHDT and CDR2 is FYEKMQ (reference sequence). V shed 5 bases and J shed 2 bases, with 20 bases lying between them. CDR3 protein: CASSPSPFGAHTDTQYF. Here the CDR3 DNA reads TGTGCCAGCAGCCCCTCACCTTTTGGGGCCCACACAGATACGCAGTATTTT.

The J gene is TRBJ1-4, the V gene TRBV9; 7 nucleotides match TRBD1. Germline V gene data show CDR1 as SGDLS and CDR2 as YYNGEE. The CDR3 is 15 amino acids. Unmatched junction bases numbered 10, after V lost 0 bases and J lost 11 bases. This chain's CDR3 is CASSVGPGDRDKLFF. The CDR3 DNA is TGTGCCAGCAGCGTAGGTCCCGGGGACAGAGACAAACTGTTTTTT.

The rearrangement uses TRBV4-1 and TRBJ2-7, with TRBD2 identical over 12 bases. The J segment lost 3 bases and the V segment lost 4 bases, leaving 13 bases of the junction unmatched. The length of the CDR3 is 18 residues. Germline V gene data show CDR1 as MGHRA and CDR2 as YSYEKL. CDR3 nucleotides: TGCGCCAGCAGCCCCTCCCCATCTTTACTAGCGGGAGGCTACGAGCAGTACTTC. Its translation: CASSPSPSLLAGGYEQYF.